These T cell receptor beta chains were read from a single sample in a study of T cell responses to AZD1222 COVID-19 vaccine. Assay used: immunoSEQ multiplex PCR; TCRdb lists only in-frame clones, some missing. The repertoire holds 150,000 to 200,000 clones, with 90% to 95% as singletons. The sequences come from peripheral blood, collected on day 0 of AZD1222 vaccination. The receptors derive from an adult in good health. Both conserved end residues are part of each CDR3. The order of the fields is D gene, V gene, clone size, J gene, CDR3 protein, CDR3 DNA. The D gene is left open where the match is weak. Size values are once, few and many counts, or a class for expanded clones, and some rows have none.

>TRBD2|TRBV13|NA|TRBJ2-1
CASSQSGSWYEQFF
TGTGCCAGCAGCCAAAGCGGGAGTTGGTATGAGCAGTTCTTC
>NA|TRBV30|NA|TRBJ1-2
CAWSGGGVNGYTF
TGTGCCTGGAGTGGTGGCGGGGTGAATGGCTACACCTTC
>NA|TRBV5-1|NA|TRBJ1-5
CASSLEGTLNQPQHF
TGCGCCAGCAGCTTGGAGGGGACATTAAATCAGCCCCAGCATTTT
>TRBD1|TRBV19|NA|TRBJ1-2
CATHRGGGYGYTF
TGTGCCACCCACAGGGGAGGTGGCTATGGCTACACCTTC
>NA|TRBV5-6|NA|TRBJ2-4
CASSLAGGGAKNIQYF
TGTGCCAGCAGCTTGGCGGGCGGTGGGGCAAAAAACATTCAGTACTTC
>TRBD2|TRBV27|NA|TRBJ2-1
CASNVGGSSYNEQFF
TGTGCCAGCAATGTGGGCGGGAGCTCCTACAATGAGCAGTTCTTC
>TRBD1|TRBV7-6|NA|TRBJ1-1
CASSSSTGAIEAFF
TGTGCCAGCAGCTCATCGACAGGGGCTATTGAAGCTTTCTTT
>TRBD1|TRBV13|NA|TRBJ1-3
CASSSRDRGISGNTIYF
TGTGCCAGCAGCTCCCGGGACAGGGGAATCTCTGGAAACACCATATATTTT
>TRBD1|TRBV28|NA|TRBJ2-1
CASSLAPGQGAYNEQFF
TGTGCCAGCAGTTTAGCCCCGGGGCAGGGGGCTTACAATGAGCAGTTCTTC
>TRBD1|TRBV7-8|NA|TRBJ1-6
CASSSSGTDNSPLHF
TGTGCCAGCAGCTCGTCCGGGACAGATAATTCACCCCTCCACTTT
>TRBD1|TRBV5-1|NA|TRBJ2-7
CASTLGGTGGGEQYF
TGCGCCAGCACCTTGGGAGGGACAGGGGGCGGCGAGCAGTACTTC
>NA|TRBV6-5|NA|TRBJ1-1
CASSYSMARNTEAFF
TGTGCCAGCAGTTACTCGATGGCCCGGAACACTGAAGCTTTCTTT
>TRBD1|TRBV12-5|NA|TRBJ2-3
CASGTGGGTDTQYF
TGTGCTAGTGGTACAGGGGGCGGCACAGATACGCAGTATTTT
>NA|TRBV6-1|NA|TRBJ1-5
CASSEAPGNQPQHF
TGTGCCAGCAGTGAAGCGCCGGGCAATCAGCCCCAGCATTTT
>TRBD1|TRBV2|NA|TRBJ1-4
CASSDDRGLEHEKLFF
TGTGCCAGCAGTGATGACAGGGGACTCGAGCATGAAAAACTGTTTTTT
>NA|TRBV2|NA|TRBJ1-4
CASSEVGINEKLFF
TGTGCCAGCAGTGAAGTCGGAATAAATGAAAAACTGTTTTTT
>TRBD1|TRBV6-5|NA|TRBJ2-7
CASSYSWTGGSREQYF
TGTGCCAGCAGTTACTCTTGGACAGGGGGTTCAAGGGAGCAGTACTTC
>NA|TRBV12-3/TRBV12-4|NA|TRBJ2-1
CASRQYVSDEQFF
TGTGCCAGCAGGCAGTACGTGTCCGATGAGCAGTTCTTC
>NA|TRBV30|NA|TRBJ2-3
CAWSATSDTQYF
TGTGCCTGGAGTGCTACTTCAGATACGCAGTATTTT
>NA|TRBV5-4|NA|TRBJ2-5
CASSKASRETQETQYF
TGTGCCAGCAGTAAAGCGTCCAGGGAGACCCAAGAGACCCAGTACTTC
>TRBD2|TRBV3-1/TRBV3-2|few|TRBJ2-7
CASSQRDLAGLSFGYEQYF
TGTGCCAGCAGCCAAAGAGACCTAGCGGGACTCTCTTTCGGCTACGAGCAGTACTTC
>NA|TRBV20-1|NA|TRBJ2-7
CSASLGSPYEQYF
TGCAGTGCTAGTTTGGGGTCCCCATACGAGCAGTACTTC
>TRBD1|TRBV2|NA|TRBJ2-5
CASSEQGDPETQYF
TGTGCCAGCAGTGAACAGGGGGACCCAGAGACCCAGTACTTC
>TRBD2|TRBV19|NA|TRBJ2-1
CASSMTSGGNEQFF
TGTGCCAGTAGTATGACTAGCGGGGGAAATGAGCAGTTCTTC
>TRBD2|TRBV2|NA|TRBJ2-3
CASRGGVAGVDTQYF
TGTGCCAGCAGGGGGGGGGTAGCGGGAGTGGATACGCAGTATTTT
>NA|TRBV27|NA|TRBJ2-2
CASSGPLGPAGELFF
TGTGCCAGCAGTGGGCCCCTAGGTCCGGCCGGGGAGCTGTTTTTT
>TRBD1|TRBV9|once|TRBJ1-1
CASSLLTGTTEAFF
TGTGCCAGCAGCTTACTGACAGGGACCACTGAAGCTTTCTTT
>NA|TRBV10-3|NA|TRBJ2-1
CAISESMGVSYNEQFF
TGTGCCATCAGTGAGTCGATGGGAGTTTCCTACAATGAGCAGTTCTTC
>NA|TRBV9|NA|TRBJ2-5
CASSALGAPQETQYF
TGTGCCAGCAGCGCCTTAGGAGCTCCCCAAGAGACCCAGTACTTC
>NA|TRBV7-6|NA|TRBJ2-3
CASSLAPQAPSTDTQYF
TGTGCCAGCAGCTTAGCCCCGCAGGCACCTAGCACAGATACGCAGTATTTT
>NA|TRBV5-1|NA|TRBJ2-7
CASSLALTDYEQYF
TGCGCCAGCAGCTTGGCCTTGACAGATTACGAGCAGTACTTC
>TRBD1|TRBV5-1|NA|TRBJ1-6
CASSLVPTGDNSPLHF
TGCGCCAGCAGCTTGGTCCCGACAGGGGATAATTCACCCCTCCACTTT
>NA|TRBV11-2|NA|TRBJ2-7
CASSFSGDYEQYF
TGTGCCAGCAGCTTCTCCGGCGACTACGAGCAGTACTTC
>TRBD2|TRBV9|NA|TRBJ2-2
CASSLRVEGGGLFF
TGTGCCAGCAGCCTCCGTGTTGAGGGCGGGGGGCTGTTTTTT
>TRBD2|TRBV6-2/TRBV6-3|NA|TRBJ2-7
CASSLSGSGSYEQYF
TGTGCCAGCAGTCTTAGCGGGAGTGGCTCCTACGAGCAGTACTTC
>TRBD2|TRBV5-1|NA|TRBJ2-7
CASSLGLAGSYEQYF
TGCGCCAGCAGCTTGGGACTAGCGGGGTCCTACGAGCAGTACTTC
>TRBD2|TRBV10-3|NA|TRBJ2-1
CAISESAGESVNNEQFF
TGTGCCATCAGTGAGTCTGCGGGAGAGTCGGTAAACAATGAGCAGTTCTTC
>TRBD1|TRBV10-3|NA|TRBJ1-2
CAILQGARGYTF
TGTGCCATTCTCCAGGGGGCACGCGGCTACACCTTC
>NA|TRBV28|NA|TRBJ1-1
CASRRTGLAEAFF
TGTGCCAGCAGGCGTACAGGCTTGGCTGAAGCTTTCTTT
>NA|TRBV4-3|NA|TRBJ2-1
CASSQAPRDRNYNEQFF
TGCGCCAGCAGCCAAGCCCCGCGGGATCGGAATTACAATGAGCAGTTCTTC
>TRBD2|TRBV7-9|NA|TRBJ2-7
CASGVSSGSYYEQYF
TGTGCCAGCGGCGTGTCTAGCGGGAGTTATTACGAGCAGTACTTC
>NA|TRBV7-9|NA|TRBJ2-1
CASSLELRQEGNNEQFF
TGTGCCAGCAGCTTAGAGTTGCGGCAGGAGGGCAACAATGAGCAGTTCTTC
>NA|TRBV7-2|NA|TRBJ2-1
CASSLAGTRADEQFF
TGTGCCAGCAGCCTCGCCGGGACTCGCGCCGATGAGCAGTTCTTC
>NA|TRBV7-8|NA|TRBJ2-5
CASTPWGVREYQETQYF
TGTGCCAGCACCCCTTGGGGGGTTAGAGAGTACCAAGAGACCCAGTACTTC
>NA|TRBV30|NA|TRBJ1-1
CAWSVSGNGPAFF
TGTGCCTGGAGTGTATCGGGGAACGGCCCAGCTTTCTTT
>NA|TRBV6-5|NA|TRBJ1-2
CASSYSTAGHYGYTF
TGTGCCAGCAGTTACTCGACTGCAGGGCATTATGGCTACACCTTC
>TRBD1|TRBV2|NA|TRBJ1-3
CASSDGQGPSGNTIYF
TGTGCCAGCAGTGATGGACAGGGTCCCTCTGGAAACACCATATATTTT
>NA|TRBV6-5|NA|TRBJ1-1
CASIHIPGGTEAFF
TGTGCCAGCATCCACATTCCGGGGGGTACTGAAGCTTTCTTT
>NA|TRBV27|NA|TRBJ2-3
CASSFLRGDTQYF
TGTGCCAGCAGTTTTTTAAGAGGAGATACGCAGTATTTT
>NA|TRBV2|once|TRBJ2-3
CASSPTWTDTQYF
TGTGCCAGCAGTCCGACTTGGACAGATACGCAGTATTTT
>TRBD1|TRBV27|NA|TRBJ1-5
CAMGTGGLLGNQPQHF
TGTGCCATGGGGACAGGGGGTCTTCTGGGCAATCAGCCCCAGCATTTT
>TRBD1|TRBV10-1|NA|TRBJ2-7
CASRRDRERSYEQYF
TGCGCCAGCAGGAGAGACAGGGAACGATCCTACGAGCAGTACTTC
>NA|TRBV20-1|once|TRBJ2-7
CSASDPGWVEGEQYF
TGCAGTGCTAGTGATCCGGGGTGGGTAGAAGGCGAGCAGTACTTC
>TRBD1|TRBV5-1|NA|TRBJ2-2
CASSQWTGEGGELFF
TGCGCCAGCAGCCAGTGGACAGGGGAAGGCGGGGAGCTGTTTTTT
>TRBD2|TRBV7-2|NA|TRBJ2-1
CASSLAAGGRNEQFF
TGTGCCAGCAGCTTAGCAGCGGGAGGGCGAAATGAGCAGTTCTTC